The present T cell receptor (beta chain) was sequenced within a study of T cells in localized non-small cell lung cancer (dated by TCRdb to the early 2020s). At the level of the whole study: T cell repertoires of 236 early-stage NSCLC patients were analyzed, with tumors being compared against uninvolved tumor-adjacent lungs. The cohort consisted of approximately 240 treatment-naive NSCLC patients whose localized lung tumors had been resected. A mean age of 66.3 years was recorded for the NSCLC patients, of whom roughly 130 were male and 85 to 110 were female. Findings and caveats that apply to the study as a whole: Higher blood T cell density associated with longer overall survival, while higher adjacent-lung clonality associated with shorter survival. Because multi-region tumor sequencing was not done, intratumor heterogeneity could not be ruled out. Since the design was exploratory, TCR variables were selected using unadjusted p-values with no false-discovery rate correction. Uninvolved tumor-adjacent lung showed the highest T cell clonality, higher than tumor, which suggests more focused antigenic responses in the uninvolved tumor-adjacent lung. A median of around 57 of the top 100 tumor clones were detected in paired uninvolved adjacent lung, and around 30 of these tumor clones were also found among the top 100 clones of the paired uninvolved adjacent lung.

At diagnosis, peripheral blood, uninvolved tumor-adjacent lung and tumor were collected and were preserved as a mix of fresh-frozen and FFPE material. The immunoSEQ Assay was used to sequence TCR beta CDR3 regions from DNA. Per the authors' processing: T cell density was computed as TCR beta template counts normalized to usable DNA estimated by amplifying housekeeping genes. The preseqR package was used to estimate richness by extrapolating to 400,000 templates for PBMC samples and to 120,000 templates for tissue samples. Clonality was taken to be one minus Pielou's evenness. To identify tissue-enriched TCRs, differential abundance testing was run on productive amino-acid clonotypes with a minimum total count of 5 and an alpha of 0.1. The Jaccard Index and the Morisita Overlap Index were used to quantify repertoire overlap between compartments. GLIPH grouped TCR beta CDR3s together with public tetramer-defined viral CDR3s, and a viral motif had to include at least three viral sequences and also show V-gene enrichment. TCRdb's version of the immuneACCESS table is confined to in-frame rearrangements and falls short of the full clone set. An unresolved V gene accounts for under half of the shortfall where checked; the remainder is of unknown origin. Clonal size and the V and J genes are those of that table, whereas D and trimming came from the DNA. The sample yields a few thousand clones; 40% to 45% were counted once. 15% to 20% of the sample is taken by the ten largest.

The CDR3 numbers 17 residues from cysteine through phenylalanine. Only the CDR3 DNA is retained, 51 bases long and in frame from the first base. Compared with germline, V lacks 0 bases and J lacks 3 bases; bases without a gene match: 6. The germline V gene encodes CDR1 MNHGY and CDR2 SAAAGT. This clone turned up a few times. Its cognate antigen has yet to be identified. No base-level quality is on record; no much larger clone is a single base apart. The source of this sequence is a man aged 40-75 years with stage I lung adenocarcinoma. Recombination joined TRBV6-8 with TRBJ1-5; the junction holds 9 bases that match TRBD1. The specimen comprised lung tumor tissue, sampled before any cancer treatment. The CDR3 here reads CASSYSRTGVVNQPQHF. The sequenced DNA is TGTGCCAGCAGTTACTCCCGGACAGGGGTTGTCAATCAGCCCCAGCATTTT.